One T cell receptor beta chain is described in this entry. This same CDR3 is encoded by further DNA sequences in the sample. These data belong to a study of shared clonotypes between healthy human individuals. V was trimmed by 0 bases and J by 1 base, leaving 5 bases between them. Germline V gene data show CDR1 as SGHRS and CDR2 as YFSETQ. The CDR3 has 15 residues. All the donors were Caucasian adults who lived in Nashville, Tennessee. Method: immunoSEQ multiplex PCR; TCRdb's copy keeps in-frame clones and lacks some. This sample has some 510,000 clones, with 70% to 80% found just once. Input material: PBMCs. The clonotype comes from a woman between 40 and 50 years old in good health. Some clones in this sample may be carry-over from other donors' samples. The chain recombines TRBV5-1 with TRBJ2-6; D is uncertain. The CDR3 DNA is TGCGCCAGCAGCTTGGGTTCATCTGGGGCCAACGTCCTGACTTTC. Protein product: CASSLGSSGANVLTF.